These 8 T cell receptor beta chains share one sample of origin, sequenced in a study of shared clonotypes between healthy human individuals. The repertoire was sequenced with immunoSEQ multiplex PCR; TCRdb's copy has only in-frame clones and lacks some. Of about 2.3 million clones listed, 80% to 95% are singletons. Sequencing input: naive CD4+ T cells from PBMCs. Subset defined: CD45RA+ positively selected. Receptors were obtained from a man aged 18 to 29 in good health. Some clones in this sample may be carry-over from other donors' samples.

V usage is TRBV6-5 and J usage is TRBJ2-7; tentative D call: TRBD1 (6 bases). This CDR3 has 14 amino acids. V lost 6 bases to trimming and J lost 0 bases, with 12 bases between them. CDR1 is MNHEY, CDR2 SVGAGI, per germline. CDR3 nucleotide sequence: TGTGCCAGCAGGCGACAGGCTAGCTCCTACGAGCAGTACTTC. It is translated as CASRRQASSYEQYF.

This rearrangement joins TRBV6-5 to TRBJ1-2, with D unresolved. The CDR3 covers 12 residues. Per the germline V gene, CDR1 is MNHEY and CDR2 is SVGAGI. Trimming left V 4 bases short and J 2 bases short, with 5 bases between. CDR3 sequence: CASSLDNYGYTF. CDR3 coding DNA: TGTGCCAGCAGTTTAGACAACTATGGCTACACCTTC.

The rearrangement joins TRBV5-4 to TRBJ1-4, with D unclear. Per the germline V gene, CDR1 is SGHNT and CDR2 is YYREEE (reference sequence). The CDR3 totals 14 residues. V lost 4 bases to trimming and J lost 2 bases, with 9 bases between them. The CDR3 protein is CASSLRKTNEKLFF. The CDR3 region has the DNA TGTGCCAGCAGCCTCCGGAAGACTAATGAAAAACTGTTTTTT.

This clone was counted a single time. CDR3 sequence: CASSSGSRSLAETQYF. CDR3 DNA: TGTGCCAGCAGCTCGGGATCCAGAAGCCTCGCGGAGACCCAGTACTTC. V usage is TRBV5-4 and J usage is TRBJ2-5; TRBD2 might be the D (5 bases). The V gene lost 3 bases and the J gene lost 5 bases, with 20 bases spanning the gap. This CDR3 is 16 amino acids long. Germline V gives CDR1 SGHNT, CDR2 YYREEE (reference sequence).

The chain couples TRBV18 to TRBJ1-1, with a tentative D call TRBD1 (5 bases). CDR1 is KGHSH, CDR2 LQKENI, per germline. This CDR3 has 13 amino acids. The V gene lost 6 bases and the J gene lost 1 base, with 9 bases spanning the gap. The CDR3 here is CASSVGENTEAFF. The DNA of the CDR3 is TGTGCCAGCTCGGTAGGGGAGAACACTGAAGCTTTCTTT. Supplemented by reference TRBV18 and TRBJ1-1, the full variable domain reads NAGVMQNPRHLVRRRGQEARLRCSPMKGHSHVYWYRQLPEEGLKFMVYLQKENIIDESGMPKERFSAEFPKEGPSILRIQQVVRGDSAAYFCASSVGENTEAFFGQGTRLTVV.

The J gene is TRBJ2-2, the V gene TRBV28, with TRBD1 matching over 7 bases. This CDR3 is 16 amino acids long. The junction had 6 bases not matched to a gene; V was cut back by 4 bases and J by 1 base. Per the germline V gene, CDR1 is MDHEN and CDR2 is SYDVKM. CDR3 DNA: TGTGCCAGCAGTTCAAACAGGGGACAGAACACCGGGGAGCTGTTTTTT. This translates into CASSSNRGQNTGELFF.

V is TRBV7-2 and J is TRBJ2-7, with TRBD1 matching over 7 bases. Germline CDR1 is SGHTA and CDR2 is FQGNSA. The CDR3 loop spans 14 amino acids. Germline trimming cut 3 bases from V and 3 bases from J; bases unmatched to any gene: 5. CDR3 protein: CASSLRDSLYEQYF. The CDR3 nucleotides are TGTGCCAGCAGCTTGAGGGACAGTCTCTACGAGCAGTACTTC.

This chain links TRBV5-4 with TRBJ2-7, with 10 bases matching TRBD1. This CDR3 is 16 amino acids long. Germline CDR1 SGHNT, CDR2 YYREEE (reference sequence). The V and J ends lost 2 bases and 7 bases, in that order; junction bases with no gene match: 12. The CDR3 protein is CASSFGIGQGVDEQYF. Written as DNA, the CDR3 is TGTGCCAGCAGCTTTGGCATAGGACAGGGGGTTGATGAGCAGTACTTC. The full variable domain, rest sourced from reference TRBV5-4 and TRBJ2-7, is ETGVTQSPTHLIKTRGQQVTLRCSSQSGHNTVSWYQQALGQGPQFIFQYYREEENGRGNFPPRFSGLQFPNYSSELNVNALELDDSALYLCASSFGIGQGVDEQYFGPGTRLTVT.